The T cell receptor beta chain under discussion was sequenced for a study of CD8 T cells in ankylosing spondylitis. TCRdb re-called the 5' RACE reads with MiXCR, one entry per CDR3 protein. The table has 50,000 to 70,000 distinct CDR3 sequences, about 6.2% seen once. The sample holds many counts of this clonotype. V lost 3 bases to trimming and J lost 1 base, with 13 bases between them. This CDR3 has 14 amino acids. Germline lookup yields CDR1 SQVTM and CDR2 ANQGSEA. Sequencing input: synovial fluid, either unsorted or a sorted T cell fraction (not recorded which). The V call is TRBV29-1, the J call TRBJ2-7; the D is unclear. This TCR was recovered from a male donor with ankylosing spondylitis. CDR3 amino acids: CSVEKYAGSYEQYF. CDR3 nucleotide sequence: TGCAGCGTTGAGAAGTATGCAGGATCCTACGAGCAGTACTTC.